The 2 T cell receptor beta chains listed next were all sequenced from one sample in a study of blood T cell repertoires in COVID-19. TCRdb's table, derived via immunoSEQ multiplex PCR, lists solely in-frame clones and lacks some. Altogether over 50,000 clones are present, 65% to 85% being singletons, with the ten largest covering under 15%. Sequencing input: peripheral blood. The source of these receptors is a human donor with active or convalescent COVID-19. The donor label of this sample is uncertain.

The V call is TRBV14, the J call TRBJ2-2, with 13 positions matching TRBD2. The CDR3 consists of 17 residues. Germline-derived CDR1 and CDR2 are SGHDN and FVKESK. V shed 6 bases and J 5 bases; nucleotides not matched to a gene: 9. This CDR3 reads CASRRTSGSFLTGELFF. As DNA, the CDR3 is TGTGCCAGCAGGCGGACTAGCGGGAGCTTTTTAACCGGGGAGCTGTTTTTT.

V gene TRBV9 combines with J gene TRBJ1-6; weak D call: TRBD1 (5 bases). The CDR3 loop spans 16 amino acids. Germline V CDR1 and CDR2: SGDLS, YYNGEE. Trimming removed 0 bases from V and 5 bases from J, with 12 bases in between. The CDR3 here is CASSVAAGSHNSPLHF. CDR3 nucleotides: TGTGCCAGCAGCGTAGCGGCAGGGTCCCATAATTCACCCCTCCACTTT.